This T cell receptor (beta chain) derives from a study of identical twins. Unique molecular identifiers were present on cDNA, and template switching added a universal primer site. TCRdb analysed the 5' RACE reads with MiXCR anew, one entry per CDR3 protein. This sample yields about 1.7 million distinct CDR3 sequences, of which around a third are seen a single time; less than 0.35% belongs to the top ten. The sequence derives from a newborn girl in good health. Sequenced material: cord blood.

CDR3 amino acids: CASSLDGWGTGYGYTF. CDR3 coding DNA: TGCGCCAGCAGCTTGGACGGTTGGGGAACTGGCTATGGCTACACCTTC. V gene TRBV5-1 combines with J gene TRBJ1-2; D call uncertain. CDR1 is SGHRS, CDR2 YFSETQ, per germline. Trimming removed 0 bases from V and 4 bases from J, with 16 bases in between. The CDR3 consists of 16 residues.